Following are 30 T cell receptor beta chains from one sample sequenced in a study of shared clonotypes between healthy human individuals. Naive CD8 cells lacked CD45RO and underwent positive selection for CCR7, leaving out terminally differentiated effector memory CD45RA+ cells. Sequencing used immunoSEQ multiplex PCR; TCRdb keeps in-frame clones, though not all of them. There are approximately 840,000 clones in the sample; 96% occur only once, and less than 0.25% lies in the top ten. Material: naive CD8+ T cells sorted from blood. These receptor sequences come from a young man in good health.

The V and J genes are TRBV10-3 and TRBJ2-1; 8 bases fit TRBD2. Losses at the gene ends were 8 bases for V and 2 bases for J; bases not matched to a gene: 2. The germline V gene has CDR1 ENHRY and CDR2 SYGVKD. The CDR3 contains 13 residues. The chain's CDR3 is CAIGGGPYNEQFF. CDR3 DNA: TGTGCCATCGGCGGGGGGCCCTACAATGAGCAGTTCTTC.

The chain uses TRBV27 and TRBJ1-2; no clear D gene. The CDR3 loop spans 13 amino acids. Trimming pared 2 bases from V and 3 bases from J, leaving 7 bases between. Germline V gives CDR1 MNHEY, CDR2 SMNVEV (reference sequence). The CDR3 sequence: CASSLTAHYGYTF. The CDR3, as DNA: TGTGCCAGCAGTTTAACAGCGCACTATGGCTACACCTTC.

V is TRBV5-1 and J is TRBJ1-1, with D possibly TRBD1 on 6 matching bases. Trimming removed 4 bases from V and 5 bases from J, with 12 bases in between. Germline-derived CDR1 and CDR2 are SGHRS and YFSETQ. The CDR3 spans 13 residues. CDR3 DNA sequence: TGCGCCAGCAGCGGGGACATTAATACTGAAGCTTTCTTT. It encodes CASSGDINTEAFF.

The rearrangement joins TRBV7-3 to TRBJ2-3; D gene ambiguous. Germline lookup yields CDR1 SGHTA and CDR2 FQGTGA. The CDR3 has 13 residues. The germline V and J ends were trimmed by 4 bases and 2 bases, with 7 bases remaining between them. The CDR3, as DNA: TGTGCCAGCAGCTCCCCCTTCACAGATACGCAGTATTTT. This sequence encodes CASSSPFTDTQYF.

This clone was detected only once. The V call is TRBV18, the J call TRBJ2-5; D may be TRBD2 (6 bases). V lost 2 bases, J lost 2 bases, and 15 bases lay in between. Germline CDR1 KGHSH, CDR2 LQKENI. This CDR3 comprises 16 residues. This chain's CDR3 is CASSPETSGLQETQYF. CDR3 nucleotides: TGTGCCAGCTCACCAGAGACTAGTGGCCTTCAAGAGACCCAGTACTTC.

J is TRBJ2-1 and V is TRBV19; TRBD2 matches 11 bases. Germline V gene lookup returns CDR1 LNHDA and CDR2 SQIVND (reference sequence). The J segment lost 5 bases and the V segment lost 7 bases, leaving 7 bases of the junction unmatched. The CDR3 is 15 amino acids. The CDR3 sequence is CASTPTSGTHNEQFF. CDR3 DNA: TGTGCCAGTACCCCGACTAGCGGGACCCACAATGAGCAGTTCTTC.

The chain has TRBV7-6 and TRBJ2-3; D call uncertain. The CDR3 contains 13 residues. The V gene's germline CDR1 is SGHVS and CDR2 FNYEAQ. V was trimmed by 4 bases and J by 8 bases, leaving 13 bases between them. The CDR3 sequence is CASSSGSPPTQYF. As DNA, the CDR3 is TGTGCCAGCAGCTCCGGATCCCCTCCTACGCAGTATTTT.

This chain uses TRBV11-3 with TRBJ2-1, with D tentatively TRBD1 (6 bases). Deletions cut 5 bases from V and 9 bases from J, with 17 bases between. Germline CDR1 is SGHNT and CDR2 is YENEEA. The CDR3 sequence is 14 residues long. The CDR3 DNA follows: TGTGCCAGCAGCGCTCACCTCAGGGGAAGTGAGCAGTTCTTC. Its translation: CASSAHLRGSEQFF.

The V and J genes are TRBV5-6 and TRBJ2-7, with D perhaps TRBD2 (5 bases). This CDR3 is 15 amino acids long. Germline loops: CDR1 SGHDT, CDR2 YYEEEE. Trimming stripped 4 bases from V and 1 base from J, with 15 bases between. This chain's CDR3 is CASSPTRVVSYEQYF. CDR3 nucleotides: TGTGCCAGCAGCCCTACTAGGGTCGTTTCCTACGAGCAGTACTTC.

The chain recombines TRBV28 with TRBJ2-7, with D perhaps TRBD2 (6 bases). The CDR3 length is 15 residues. CDR1 and CDR2 from the germline V gene are MDHEN and SYDVKM. Trimming left V 1 base short and J 3 bases short, with 13 bases between. CDR3 amino acids: CASSLYGSGLYEQYF. DNA for the CDR3: TGTGCCAGCAGTTTATACGGGAGTGGTCTCTACGAGCAGTACTTC.

V usage is TRBV5-5 and J usage is TRBJ2-7; unclear D gene. Deletions cut 0 bases from V and 2 bases from J, with 12 bases between. Looked up from germline, CDR1 is SGHKS and CDR2 is YYEKEE (reference sequence). The CDR3 runs to 15 residues. The CDR3 spells CASSLEARTTYEQYF. The CDR3 nucleotides are TGTGCCAGCAGCTTGGAGGCACGAACCACCTACGAGCAGTACTTC. Combining the CDR3 with reference TRBV5-5 and TRBJ2-7 gives the whole variable domain DAGVTQSPTHLIKTRGQQVTLRCSPISGHKSVSWYQQVLGQGPQFIFQYYEKEERGRGNFPDRFSARQFPNYSSELNVNALLLGDSALYLCASSLEARTTYEQYFGPGTRLTVT.

The chain has TRBV7-2 and TRBJ1-5; 9 bases align to TRBD1. CDR1 and CDR2 (germline): SGHTA, FQGNSA. Trimming at V came to 4 bases and at J to 7 bases, leaving 20 bases not matched to a gene. The CDR3 spans 19 residues. The CDR3 region has the DNA TGTGCCAGCAGCTCAAAGGGAGGGACAGGGTCCAACTCAAGGCAGCCCCAGCATTTT. Translated: CASSSKGGTGSNSRQPQHF.

This CDR3 reads CASAGQLTDTQYF. Here the CDR3 DNA reads TGTGCCAGCGCTGGACAGCTCACAGATACGCAGTATTTT. The V gene is TRBV7-6, the J gene TRBJ2-3; D might be TRBD1 (6 bases). CDR1 and CDR2 (germline): SGHVS, FNYEAQ. V dropped 8 bases and J dropped 2 bases, with 11 bases sitting between them. This CDR3 is built from 13 residues.

The V and J genes are TRBV5-5 and TRBJ1-5; D not certain. The germline V gene has CDR1 SGHKS and CDR2 YYEKEE (reference sequence). V gave up 0 bases and J gave up 0 bases, with 7 bases separating them. The CDR3 length is 15 residues. CDR3 in DNA: TGTGCCAGCAGCTTGGGTCTTTATAGCAATCAGCCCCAGCATTTT. Protein product: CASSLGLYSNQPQHF. The full variable domain, completed using reference TRBV5-5 and TRBJ1-5, is DAGVTQSPTHLIKTRGQQVTLRCSPISGHKSVSWYQQVLGQGPQFIFQYYEKEERGRGNFPDRFSARQFPNYSSELNVNALLLGDSALYLCASSLGLYSNQPQHFGDGTRLSIL.

The chain employs TRBV5-1 and TRBJ2-1; TRBD2 aligns across 9 bases. V shed 0 bases and J 8 bases; nucleotides not matched to a gene: 6. The CDR3 sequence is 15 residues long. Germline loops: CDR1 SGHRS, CDR2 YFSETQ. In DNA form, the CDR3 reads TGCGCCAGCAGCTTGGACGGGACTAGCTTCTATGAGCAGTTCTTC. Its translation is CASSLDGTSFYEQFF.

This rearrangement joins TRBV27 to TRBJ2-1, with 13 bases aligning to TRBD2. The germline gives CDR1 MNHEY, CDR2 SMNVEV (reference sequence). Trimming took 6 bases from V and 1 from J; bases not matched to a gene: 6. The CDR3 totals 17 residues. CDR3 loop: CASSNGLAGVSYNEQFF. As DNA, the CDR3 is TGTGCCAGCAGCAACGGACTAGCGGGGGTTTCCTACAATGAGCAGTTCTTC.

In this sample, this clone turned up a few times. The gene calls are TRBV25-1 and TRBJ2-5, with 7 bases lining up with TRBD1. The CDR3 covers 15 residues. V lost 3 bases to trimming and J lost 1 base; unmatched junction nucleotides: 5. In germline, CDR1 is MGHDK, CDR2 SYGVNS. The CDR3 DNA follows: TGTGCCAGCAGTGAGTATGGGACAGTCCAAGAGACCCAGTACTTC. The encoded protein is CASSEYGTVQETQYF.

The rearrangement uses TRBV7-9 and TRBJ1-1, with D unresolved. The CDR3 sequence is 17 residues long. V dropped 1 base and J dropped 0 bases, with 15 bases sitting between them. The V gene's germline CDR1 is SEHNR and CDR2 FQNEAQ (reference sequence). The CDR3 DNA is TGTGCCAGCAGCTTAGGCTCAACCACAATTATGAACACTGAAGCTTTCTTT. It is translated as CASSLGSTTIMNTEAFF.

A remark on this clone: Other DNA sequences of this sample code for an identical CDR3. The chain employs TRBV10-3 and TRBJ2-7; possibly TRBD1 for D (5 bases). The CDR3 consists of 13 residues. In germline, CDR1 is ENHRY, CDR2 SYGVKD. V was shortened by 3 bases and J by 2 bases, with 8 bases between the two germline ends. The chain's CDR3 is CAISETGAYEQYF. The CDR3 DNA sequence: TGTGCCATCAGTGAAACAGGCGCCTACGAGCAGTACTTC.

This rearrangement joins TRBV19 to TRBJ2-7; 12 bases agree with TRBD1. Germline CDR1 and CDR2: LNHDA and SQIVND (reference sequence). The CDR3 is 14 residues long. Trimming at V came to 5 bases and at J to 7 bases, leaving 6 bases not matched to a gene. The CDR3 DNA reads TGTGCCAGTAGTCTCCGGGACAGGGGGCGAGAGCAGTACTTC. Translation gives CASSLRDRGREQYF.

V gene TRBV9 combines with J gene TRBJ2-6, with D perhaps TRBD1 (5 bases). V was pared by 3 bases and J by 7 bases, with 8 bases between. Looked up from germline, CDR1 is SGDLS and CDR2 is YYNGEE. The CDR3 is 13 amino acids. CDR3 DNA: TGTGCCAGCAGCGCGACAGAAGCCAACGTCCTGACTTTC. The encoded protein is CASSATEANVLTF.

The rearrangement uses TRBV19 and TRBJ2-5, with 8 bases aligning to TRBD2. Germline CDR1 reads LNHDA; CDR2 reads SQIVND (reference sequence). The CDR3 covers 15 residues. V shed 3 bases, J shed 4 bases, and the junction held 7 bases outside the gene matches. The CDR3 nucleotides are TGTGCCAGTAGTATGACTAGCGACGTTCTAGAGACCCAGTACTTC. Its protein is CASSMTSDVLETQYF. The full variable domain, completed using reference TRBV19 and TRBJ2-5, is DGGITQSPKYLFRKEGQNVTLSCEQNLNHDAMYWYRQDPGQGLRLIYYSQIVNDFQKGDIAEGYSVSREKKESFPLTVTSAQKNPTAFYLCASSMTSDVLETQYFGPGTRLLVL.

About this clone: At one of its ends the junction is not consistent with the germline gene, which may arise from a read error. The V gene is TRBV7-7, the J gene TRBJ2-5; 7 bases are a match to TRBD2. The CDR3 is 16 residues long. Germline CDR1 is SSHAT and CDR2 is FNYEAQ (reference sequence). The CDR3 DNA is TGTGCTAGCAGCTTATCACTCTCCCTAGCGGAAGAGACCCAGTACTTC. This translates into CASSLSLSLAEETQYF.

V gene TRBV7-2 combines with J gene TRBJ1-2; no reliable D call. The CDR3 totals 14 residues. CDR1 and CDR2 from the germline V gene are SGHTA and FQGNSA. The V gene lost 2 bases and the J gene lost 8 bases, with 15 bases spanning the gap. CDR3 sequence (DNA): TGTGCCAGCAGCTTATTGTCAGGAGTGGAGGGCTACACCTTC. Its protein product is CASSLLSGVEGYTF.

The rearrangement joins TRBV5-6 to TRBJ2-1; D might be TRBD1 (6 bases). Trimming pared 4 bases from V and 6 bases from J, leaving 8 bases between. Per germline, CDR1 SGHDT and CDR2 YYEEEE. The CDR3 sequence is 12 residues long. The CDR3 region has the DNA TGTGCCAGCAGCGAGGGGGTCAATGAGCAGTTCTTC. This sequence encodes CASSEGVNEQFF. The whole variable domain, remainder taken from reference TRBV5-6 and TRBJ2-1, is DAGVTQSPTHLIKTRGQQVTLRCSPKSGHDTVSWYQQALGQGPQFIFQYYEEEERQRGNFPDRFSGHQFPNYSSELNVNALLLGDSALYLCASSEGVNEQFFGPGTRLTVL.

V is TRBV11-2 and J is TRBJ2-3; 8 bases agree with TRBD1. The CDR3 totals 16 residues. V shed 5 bases and J 4 bases; nucleotides not matched to a gene: 11. Per the germline V gene, CDR1 is SGHAT and CDR2 is FQNNGV. The CDR3 spells CASSGTTGGPSDTQYF. The CDR3 DNA sequence: TGTGCCAGCAGCGGCACCACAGGGGGGCCCTCAGATACGCAGTATTTT.

The chain links TRBV5-4 to TRBJ2-7; D may be TRBD2 (5 bases). Germline V gene sequence: CDR1 SGHNT, CDR2 YYREEE (reference sequence). Trimming cost V 2 bases and J 6 bases, with 15 bases left between them. The CDR3 spans 14 residues. CDR3 sequence reads: CASSFRLEGPEQYF. The CDR3 DNA sequence: TGTGCCAGCAGCTTTCGTCTAGAGGGTCCCGAGCAGTACTTC.

The chain combines TRBV27 with TRBJ1-1; 7 bases align to TRBD1. Germline V gives CDR1 MNHEY, CDR2 SMNVEV (reference sequence). Trimming removed 4 bases from V and 1 base from J; junction bases left unmatched: 6. CDR3 length: 15 residues. CDR3 protein: CASSSLTGWNTEAFF. In DNA, the CDR3 is TGTGCCAGCAGTTCCCTGACAGGGTGGAACACTGAAGCTTTCTTT.

V gene TRBV7-9 combines with J gene TRBJ2-3, with D perhaps TRBD1 (5 bases). The germline V gene has CDR1 SEHNR and CDR2 FQNEAQ (reference sequence). Trimming pared 1 base from V and 2 bases from J, leaving 19 bases between. The CDR3 has 18 residues. The CDR3 DNA is TGTGCCAGCAGCTTAGAGTGGCTAGACAGCGTCCACACAGATACGCAGTATTTT. Its translation is CASSLEWLDSVHTDTQYF.

The chain uses TRBV4-1 and TRBJ2-2, with D perhaps assigned TRBD1 or TRBD2 (5 bases each). V lost 0 bases to trimming and J lost 4 bases, with 9 bases between them. The CDR3 extends over 15 amino acids. Germline CDR1 and CDR2: MGHRA and YSYEKL. CDR3 loop: CASSQDLGVTGELFF. DNA for the CDR3: TGCGCCAGCAGCCAAGATCTGGGGGTCACCGGGGAGCTGTTTTTT.